The 15 T cell receptor beta chains listed next were all sequenced from one sample in a study of sequential checkpoint blockade in melanoma. The sample's treatment: randomized to nivolumab then ipilimumab (arm A) or the reverse (arm B). Some clones are missing from TCRdb's copy, which holds only in-frame ones; the method was immunoSEQ multiplex PCR. In the table there are around 37,000 clones, roughly 32% of which are singletons. The starting material was tumor tissue (inferred from file names), obtained from a patient given nivolumab and ipilimumab in sequence. The receptors originated from a human donor with melanoma.

A few counts support this clone. V and J are TRBV6-8 and TRBJ1-2, with 10 positions matching TRBD1. The germline gives CDR1 MNHGY, CDR2 SAAAGT. CDR3 length equals 14 residues. In DNA, the CDR3 is TGTGCGACCCGAGGGGACAGGGGTAACTATGGCTACACCTTC. It encodes CATRGDRGNYGYTF.

This chain uses TRBV6-8 with TRBJ1-2; D may be TRBD1 (6 bases). The CDR3 has 13 amino acids. Germline-derived CDR1 and CDR2 are MNHGY and SAAAGT. V lost 10 bases, J lost 5 bases, and 17 bases lay in between. The CDR3 nucleotides read TGTGCCACCTCTCCCGGGGGCGTTTATGGCTACACCTTC. This gives the protein CATSPGGVYGYTF.

The sample holds a few counts of this clone. This chain uses TRBV9 with TRBJ2-3; 7 bases agree with TRBD2. The CDR3 is made up of 15 amino acids. Per germline, CDR1 SGDLS and CDR2 YYNGEE. Trimming at V came to 6 bases and at J to 2 bases, leaving 9 bases not matched to a gene. CDR3 nucleotide sequence: TGTGCCAGCACCATTCCGGGGGGTTCCACAGATACGCAGTATTTT. Amino acids: CASTIPGGSTDTQYF.

The gene calls are TRBV19 and TRBJ2-5, with 7 bases identical to TRBD1. Germline CDR1 and CDR2: LNHDA and SQIVND (reference sequence). V lost 7 bases to trimming and J lost 1 base; unmatched junction nucleotides: 6. The CDR3 has 14 residues. The CDR3 reads CASTPGTVQETQYF. CDR3 nucleotides: TGTGCCAGTACCCCCGGGACAGTCCAAGAGACCCAGTACTTC. Together with reference TRBV19 and TRBJ2-5, the CDR3 gives the full variable domain: DGGITQSPKYLFRKEGQNVTLSCEQNLNHDAMYWYRQDPGQGLRLIYYSQIVNDFQKGDIAEGYSVSREKKESFPLTVTSAQKNPTAFYLCASTPGTVQETQYFGPGTRLLVL.

This rearrangement joins TRBV6-8 to TRBJ2-5; D may be TRBD1 (7 bases). V dropped 4 bases and J dropped 6 bases, with 12 bases sitting between them. Germline V gene lookup returns CDR1 MNHGY and CDR2 SAAAGT. CDR3 length: 13 residues. The DNA of the CDR3 is TGTGCCAGCAGTTCCTCAGGGGGGAAGACCCAGTACTTC. Translating gives CASSSSGGKTQYF.

The table lists this clone with many counts. The chain carries TRBV7-5 and TRBJ2-3; TRBD1 is the table's D call, not checked against the DNA. TRBV7-5 is a listed pseudogene. The CDR3 has 14 residues. CDR3 sequence reads: CASSSGTPTDTQYF. In DNA, the CDR3 is TGTGCCAGCAGCTCCGGGACACCCACAGATACGCAGTATTTT.

CDR3 amino acids: CASSSGQASNYGYTF. Here the CDR3 DNA reads TGTGCCAGTAGTTCGGGACAGGCCTCTAACTATGGCTACACCTTC. This chain links TRBV19 with TRBJ1-2; 8 bases match TRBD1. This CDR3 spans 15 amino acids. Per germline, CDR1 LNHDA and CDR2 SQIVND (reference sequence). J gave up 0 bases and V 5 bases, and 5 bases lay outside the gene matches. The full variable domain, in which reference TRBV19 and TRBJ1-2 provide the parts outside the CDR3, is DGGITQSPKYLFRKEGQNVTLSCEQNLNHDAMYWYRQDPGQGLRLIYYSQIVNDFQKGDIAEGYSVSREKKESFPLTVTSAQKNPTAFYLCASSSGQASNYGYTFGSGTRLTVV.

This chain links TRBV25-1 with TRBJ1-2, with D possibly TRBD1 on 5 matching bases. V lost 2 bases and J lost 5, with 9 bases in between. CDR1 is MGHDK and CDR2 is SYGVNS in the germline V gene. CDR3 length: 13 amino acids. CDR3 sequence: CASSEGGRYGYTF. Here the CDR3 DNA reads TGTGCCAGCAGTGAAGGGGGGAGGTATGGCTACACCTTC.

This chain connects TRBV29-1 to TRBJ1-1, with TRBD1 matching 8 bases. The CDR3 loop spans 16 amino acids. V trimming: 6 bases; J trimming: 1 base; junction bases outside the gene matches: 13. Germline V gene sequence: CDR1 SQVTM, CDR2 ANQGSEA. DNA for the CDR3: TGCAGCGTCCTAAACAGGGGGTTTCAGTGGAACACTGAAGCTTTCTTT. Its translation is CSVLNRGFQWNTEAFF. The variable domain in full, completed from reference TRBV29-1 and TRBJ1-1, reads SAVISQKPSRDICQRGTSLTIQCQVDSQVTMMFWYRQQPGQSLTLIATANQGSEATYESGFVIDKFPISRPNLTFSTLTVSNMSPEDSSIYLCSVLNRGFQWNTEAFFGQGTRLTVV.

This clone was seen a handful of times. CDR3 DNA sequence: TGTGCCAGCAGTTTTGGGACCCTCAAAAACATTCAGTACTTC. Translated, it gives CASSFGTLKNIQYF. The chain employs TRBV6-8 and TRBJ2-4; either TRBD1 or TRBD2 may fit D (5 bases each). This CDR3 spans 14 amino acids. Trimming stripped 4 bases from V and 3 bases from J, with 10 bases between. Germline lookup yields CDR1 MNHGY and CDR2 SAAAGT.

The rearrangement joins TRBV25-1 to TRBJ1-1; tentative D call: TRBD1 (6 bases). CDR1 is MGHDK, CDR2 SYGVNS, per germline. The CDR3 has 14 residues. Trimming cost V 6 bases and J 2 bases, with 13 bases left between them. The CDR3 is CASRSGALNTEAFF. The CDR3 bases are TGTGCCAGCAGATCAGGGGCTCTTAACACTGAAGCTTTCTTT.

On this clone: The junction differs from germline at one of its ends, possibly a read error. V is TRBV6-8 and J is TRBJ1-2; D is uncertain. The CDR3 totals 13 residues. From germline, CDR1 is MNHGY and CDR2 SAAAGT. The CDR3 reads CASSDSPGYGYTF. DNA of the CDR3: TGTGCCAGCAGTGACTCTCCGGGGTATGGCTACACCTTC.

CDR3 protein: CASREGRDARISDTQYF. The CDR3 bases are TGTGCCAGCAGGGAAGGGCGGGACGCTCGAATCTCAGATACGCAGTATTTT. The gene calls are TRBV6-8 and TRBJ2-3, with D perhaps matching TRBD2 (6 bases). V was pared by 6 bases and J by 4 bases, with 23 bases between. Germline CDR1 is MNHGY and CDR2 is SAAAGT. This CDR3 is built from 17 residues.

This clone is a singleton in its sample. The V gene is TRBV29-1, the J gene TRBJ1-5; possibly TRBD1 for D (6 bases). V shed 6 bases and J shed 0 bases, with 9 bases lying between them. This CDR3 contains 13 residues. The V gene's germline CDR1 is SQVTM and CDR2 ANQGSEA. As DNA, the CDR3 is TGCAGCGTACAGGGTTATAGCAATCAGCCCCAGCATTTT. Protein sequence: CSVQGYSNQPQHF.

The chain is built from TRBV30 and TRBJ1-2; weak D call: TRBD1 (5 bases). V dropped 3 bases and J dropped 3 bases, with 11 bases sitting between them. Germline V gene data show CDR1 as GTSNPN and CDR2 as SVGIG (reference sequence). CDR3 length: 13 amino acids. The chain's CDR3 is CAWSPDSYYGYTF. In DNA form, the CDR3 reads TGTGCCTGGAGCCCCGACAGCTACTATGGCTACACCTTC.